This is a list of T cell receptor beta chains from one sample in a study of shared clonotypes between healthy human individuals. The repertoire was sequenced with immunoSEQ multiplex PCR; TCRdb's copy has only in-frame clones and lacks some. The table has 650,000 to 800,000 clones, roughly two thirds seen once; the top ten hold more than 1.5%. What was sequenced was memory CD4+ T cells sorted from blood. All receptors come from a woman in her twenties or thirties in good health. CDR3s leave out the opening cysteine and the closing phenylalanine or tryptophan.

>13|TRBV11-3
ASSLTSGVPYEQY
>10|TRBV5-1
ASSHKGDTQY
>13|TRBV4-1
ASSPARRETDTQY
>13|TRBV28
ASGRRAGRNTEAF
>13|TRBV19
ASRTGWSGANVLT
>10|TRBV27
ASRGAVEKLF
>15|TRBV4-1
ASSQGSLSGSQETQY
>13|TRBV4-1
ASSPQGRRERGYT
>11|TRBV7-8
ASRHRVQETQY
>12|TRBV6-5
ASSRGGGQETQY
>11|TRBV6-5
ASSYKDRDGYT
>11|TRBV28
ASRRDRVQPQH
>11|TRBV2
ASKSSGSDGYT
>15|TRBV18
ASSPVSLVARNQPQH
>12|TRBV2
ASSELGLGSGYT
>12|TRBV27
ASSPWDRVDGYT
>13|TRBV5-8
ASRAAASGYNEQF
>14|TRBV4-2
ASSQGERGSEETQY
>15|TRBV19
ATTDWGRARGGYGYT
>11|TRBV7-7
ASSLARYNEQF
>11|TRBV19
ASSIAGYYEQY
>9|TRBV29-1
SVTANYEQY
>13|TRBV5-6
ASSYDSGSGYGYT
>14|TRBV6-4
ASSDYVGQGHNEQF
>15|TRBV11-2
ASSLGIVFTGGYEQY
>13|TRBV6-5
ASSSNSVTYNEQF
>14|TRBV5-1
ASSRTRDSGYYGYT
>12|TRBV7-2
ASSPPSANYGYT